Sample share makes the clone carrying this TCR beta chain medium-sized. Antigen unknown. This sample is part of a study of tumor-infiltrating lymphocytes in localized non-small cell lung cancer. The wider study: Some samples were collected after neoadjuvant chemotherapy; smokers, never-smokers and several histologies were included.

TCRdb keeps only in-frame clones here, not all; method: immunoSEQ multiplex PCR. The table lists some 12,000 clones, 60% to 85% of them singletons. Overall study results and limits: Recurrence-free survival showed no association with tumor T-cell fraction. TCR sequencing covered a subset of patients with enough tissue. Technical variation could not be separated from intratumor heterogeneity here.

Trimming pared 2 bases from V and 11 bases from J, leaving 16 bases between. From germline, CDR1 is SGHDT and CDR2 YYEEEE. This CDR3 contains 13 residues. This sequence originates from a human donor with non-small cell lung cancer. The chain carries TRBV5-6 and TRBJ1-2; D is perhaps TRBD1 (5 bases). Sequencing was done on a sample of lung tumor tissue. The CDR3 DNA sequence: TGTGCCAGCAGCTTAGGGACGGCCCCTCGTTACACCTTC. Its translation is CASSLGTAPRYTF.